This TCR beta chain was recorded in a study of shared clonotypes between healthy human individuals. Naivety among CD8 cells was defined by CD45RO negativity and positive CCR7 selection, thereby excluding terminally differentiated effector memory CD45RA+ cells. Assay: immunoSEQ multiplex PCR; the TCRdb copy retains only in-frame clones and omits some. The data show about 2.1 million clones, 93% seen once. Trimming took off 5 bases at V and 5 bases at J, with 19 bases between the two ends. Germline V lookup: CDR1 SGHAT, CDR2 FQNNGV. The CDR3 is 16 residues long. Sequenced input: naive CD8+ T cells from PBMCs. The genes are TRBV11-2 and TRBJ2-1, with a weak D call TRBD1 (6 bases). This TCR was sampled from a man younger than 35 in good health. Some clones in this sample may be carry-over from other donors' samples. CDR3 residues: CASSPEWGRVNNEQFF. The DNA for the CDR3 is TGTGCCAGCAGCCCTGAGTGGGGGCGAGTCAACAATGAGCAGTTCTTC.